The 17 T cell receptor beta chains presented below share a single source sample, sequenced in a study of CD4 T cells in relation to SARS-CoV-2 and coronaviruses. Repertoires were generated with immunoSEQ multiplex PCR, while TCRdb's copy carries only in-frame clones and drops some. Of tens of thousands of clones listed, about three quarters were seen once; the top ten hold roughly 22%. No cognate antigen is known for these TCRs. Specimen: memory CD4+ T cells from PBMCs, cultured in vitro. These receptor sequences come from an adult with COVID-19.

The rearrangement links TRBV14 to TRBJ1-5; 8 bases fit TRBD1. J was trimmed by 2 bases and V by 6 bases; bases with no gene match: 9. Germline assignment: CDR1 SGHDN and CDR2 FVKESK. CDR3 size: 16 residues. Written as DNA, the CDR3 is TGTGCCAGCAGTCCAGGGGGCCTGGGGGGCAATCAGCCCCAGCATTTT. The encoded protein is CASSPGGLGGNQPQHF.

CDR3 bases: TGTGCCAGCAGTGAACTAGCGGGCTCCTACAATGAGCAGTTCTTC. The encoded protein is CASSELAGSYNEQFF. The chain combines TRBV6-1 with TRBJ2-1, with 8 positions matching TRBD2. The germline CDR1 and CDR2 sequences are MNHNS and SASEGT. V gave up 2 bases and J gave up 0 bases; unmatched junction bases: 0. This CDR3 is built from 15 residues.

The rearrangement joins TRBV19 to TRBJ2-2; possible D gene TRBD1, 6 bases. V lost 3 bases to trimming and J lost 0 bases, with 14 bases between them. The CDR3 loop spans 17 amino acids. The germline V gene encodes CDR1 LNHDA and CDR2 SQIVND (reference sequence). In nucleotides, the CDR3 is TGTGCCAGTAGTATGGGTACCGGGACAACGAACACCGGGGAGCTGTTTTTT. Encoded protein: CASSMGTGTTNTGELFF. Combining the CDR3 with reference TRBV19 and TRBJ2-2 gives the whole variable domain DGGITQSPKYLFRKEGQNVTLSCEQNLNHDAMYWYRQDPGQGLRLIYYSQIVNDFQKGDIAEGYSVSREKKESFPLTVTSAQKNPTAFYLCASSMGTGTTNTGELFFGEGSRLTVL.

The chain has TRBV27 and TRBJ2-1, with 8 positions matching TRBD1. The CDR3 is 14 residues long. Germline CDR1 and CDR2: MNHEY and SMNVEV (reference sequence). V lost 4 bases to trimming and J lost 4 bases; unmatched junction nucleotides: 3. The CDR3 here is CASSWGDRYNEQFF. In DNA form, the CDR3 reads TGTGCCAGCAGTTGGGGGGACAGGTACAATGAGCAGTTCTTC.

The gene calls are TRBV7-2 and TRBJ1-2, with D tentatively TRBD1 (6 bases). Trimming removed 1 base from V and 4 bases from J, with 16 bases in between. The germline gives CDR1 SGHTA, CDR2 FQGNSA. CDR3 length equals 16 residues. CDR3 coding DNA: TGTGCCAGCAGCTTAGGGACCCAGGGGACCTCCTATGGCTACACCTTC. This encodes CASSLGTQGTSYGYTF. Full variable domain (remainder filled in from reference TRBV7-2 and TRBJ1-2): GAGVSQSPSNKVTEKGKDVELRCDPISGHTALYWYRQSLGQGLEFLIYFQGNSAPDKSGLPSDRFSAERTGGSVSTLTIQRTQQEDSAVYLCASSLGTQGTSYGYTFGSGTRLTVV.

V and J are TRBV24-1 and TRBJ1-1, with D tentatively TRBD1 (5 bases). The CDR3 loop spans 13 amino acids. The V end lost 4 bases, the J end lost 9 bases, and 14 bases lay between the germline ends. CDR1 KGHDR and CDR2 SFDVKD come from the germline V gene. In DNA, the CDR3 is TGTGCCACCAGTGAGCAGGGAACATGGAAAGCTTTCTTT. Encoded protein: CATSEQGTWKAFF.

This chain connects TRBV18 to TRBJ1-3; 8 bases line up with TRBD1. This CDR3 is built from 17 residues. CDR1 is KGHSH, CDR2 LQKENI, per germline. The trim removed 6 bases at V and 0 bases at J, leaving 10 bases unmatched. The CDR3, as DNA: TGTGCCAGCTCCCAGGGGGCCTTTACCTCCTCTGGAAACACCATATATTTT. Encoded protein: CASSQGAFTSSGNTIYF.

The V gene is TRBV6-6, the J gene TRBJ1-1; tentative D call: TRBD1 (6 bases). With 4 bases removed from V and 0 bases from J, the gap between germline ends came to 9 bases. Germline V gene sequence: CDR1 MNHNY, CDR2 SVGAGI (reference sequence). This CDR3 contains 14 residues. CDR3 DNA sequence: TGTGCCAGCAGTTCAGACAGGATGAACACTGAAGCTTTCTTT. Translating gives CASSSDRMNTEAFF.

The V gene is TRBV5-5, the J gene TRBJ2-6, with D maybe TRBD2 (5 bases). The germline gives CDR1 SGHKS, CDR2 YYEKEE (reference sequence). CDR3 length: 18 residues. V shed 0 bases and J shed 2 bases, with 15 bases lying between them. The CDR3 protein is CASSLAVVRDTGANVLTF. Written as DNA, the CDR3 is TGTGCCAGCAGCTTGGCCGTAGTTCGGGATACTGGGGCCAACGTCCTGACTTTC.

V and J are TRBV6-5 and TRBJ1-2, with D perhaps TRBD1 (5 bases). V was cut by 6 bases and J by 3 bases, with 14 bases left in between. Germline assignment: CDR1 MNHEY and CDR2 SVGAGI. The CDR3 consists of 14 residues. The CDR3 sequence: CASRSGSTYYGYTF. CDR3 nucleotide sequence: TGTGCCAGCAGGTCAGGGTCTACATACTATGGCTACACCTTC.

The V call is TRBV30, the J call TRBJ2-5; 10 nucleotides match TRBD2. Germline V gene data show CDR1 as GTSNPN and CDR2 as SVGIG (reference sequence). There are 13 residues in the CDR3. V was pared by 5 bases and J by 4 bases, with 4 bases of the junction left unmatched. This CDR3 reads CAWASGRRETQYF. In nucleotides, the CDR3 is TGTGCCTGGGCTAGCGGGAGAAGAGAGACCCAGTACTTC.

This clone has just one count. The gene calls are TRBV28 and TRBJ2-5; TRBD1 might be the D (5 bases). The CDR3 is 14 residues long. Germline assignment: CDR1 MDHEN and CDR2 SYDVKM. Deletions cut 2 bases from V and 0 bases from J, with 7 bases between. In DNA, the CDR3 is TGTGCCAGCAGTTTAAGACAGCACCAAGAGACCCAGTACTTC. Encoded protein: CASSLRQHQETQYF.

This rearrangement joins TRBV7-9 to TRBJ1-6; D is perhaps TRBD1 (5 bases). CDR3 length equals 14 residues. CDR1 is SEHNR, CDR2 FQNEAQ, per germline (reference sequence). The V end lost 5 bases, the J end lost 5 bases, and 10 bases lay between the germline ends. Here the CDR3 reads CASSRDLNNSPLHF. The CDR3 DNA sequence: TGTGCCAGCAGCAGGGACCTGAATAATTCACCCCTCCACTTT.

The chain combines TRBV7-2 with TRBJ2-4; 8 bases are shared with TRBD2. The trim removed 5 bases at V and 9 bases at J, leaving 6 bases unmatched. CDR3 length: 13 amino acids. From germline, CDR1 is SGHTA and CDR2 FQGNSA. This chain's CDR3 is CASSTGTSGIQYF. The CDR3 DNA follows: TGTGCCAGCAGCACCGGGACTAGTGGCATTCAGTACTTC.

The V call is TRBV9, the J call TRBJ2-3; D gene ambiguous. V was trimmed by 0 bases and J by 9 bases, leaving 8 bases between them. From germline, CDR1 is SGDLS and CDR2 YYNGEE. The length of the CDR3 is 12 residues. The CDR3 DNA reads TGTGCCAGCAGCGTAGCGGAAGGAACGCAGTATTTT. Amino acids: CASSVAEGTQYF.

The chain carries TRBV4-1 and TRBJ2-3, with a weak D call TRBD2 (6 bases). V lost 0 bases and J lost 5, with 21 bases in between. Germline CDR1 reads MGHRA; CDR2 reads YSYEKL. The CDR3 contains 18 residues. In nucleotides, the CDR3 is TGCGCCAGCAGCCAAGATACGAGACTAGGGTTGGGGGGAGATACGCAGTATTTT. Amino acids: CASSQDTRLGLGGDTQYF.

The rearrangement joins TRBV14 to TRBJ2-3; D may be TRBD2 (5 bases). Germline assignment: CDR1 SGHDN and CDR2 FVKESK. Between the trimmed V and J ends, which lost 4 bases and 0 bases, there was a span of 14 bases. The CDR3 is made up of 16 amino acids. The CDR3 reads CASSLGSGSSTDTQYF. The DNA of the CDR3 is TGTGCCAGCAGCCTAGGGAGTGGTTCGAGCACAGATACGCAGTATTTT.